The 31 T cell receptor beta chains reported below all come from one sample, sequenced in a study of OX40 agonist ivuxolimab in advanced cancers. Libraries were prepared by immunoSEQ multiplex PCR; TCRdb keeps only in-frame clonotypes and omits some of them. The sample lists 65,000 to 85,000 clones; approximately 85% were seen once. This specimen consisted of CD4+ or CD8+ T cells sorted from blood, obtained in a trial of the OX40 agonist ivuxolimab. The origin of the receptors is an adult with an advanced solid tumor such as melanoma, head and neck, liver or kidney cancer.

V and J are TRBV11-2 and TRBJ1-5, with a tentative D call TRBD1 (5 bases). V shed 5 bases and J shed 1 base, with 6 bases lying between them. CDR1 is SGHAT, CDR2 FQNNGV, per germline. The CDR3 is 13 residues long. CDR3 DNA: TGTGCCAGCAGCCAGGGCAGCAATCAGCCCCAGCATTTT. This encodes CASSQGSNQPQHF. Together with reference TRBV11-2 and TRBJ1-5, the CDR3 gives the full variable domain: EAGVAQSPRYKIIEKRQSVAFWCNPISGHATLYWYQQILGQGPKLLIQFQNNGVVDDSQLPKDRFSAERLKGVDSTLKIQPAKLEDSAVYLCASSQGSNQPQHFGDGTRLSIL.

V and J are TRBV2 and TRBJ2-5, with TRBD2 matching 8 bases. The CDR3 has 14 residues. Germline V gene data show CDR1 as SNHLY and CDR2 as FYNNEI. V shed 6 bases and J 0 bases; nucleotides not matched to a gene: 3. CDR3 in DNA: TGTGCCAGCAGAAGACTAGCGAACCAAGAGACCCAGTACTTC. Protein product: CASRRLANQETQYF.

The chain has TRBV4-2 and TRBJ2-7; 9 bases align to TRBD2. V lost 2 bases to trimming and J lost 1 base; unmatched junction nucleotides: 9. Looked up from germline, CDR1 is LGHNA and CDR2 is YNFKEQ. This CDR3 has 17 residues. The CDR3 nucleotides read TGTGCCAGCAGCCAACCTGTCGGGACTAGCTTATCCTACGAGCAGTACTTC. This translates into CASSQPVGTSLSYEQYF.

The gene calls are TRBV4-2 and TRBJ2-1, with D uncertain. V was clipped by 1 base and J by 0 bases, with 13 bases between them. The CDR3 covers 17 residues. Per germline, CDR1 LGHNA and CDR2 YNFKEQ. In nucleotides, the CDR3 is TGTGCCAGCAGCCAAGTGAAGGGTTTTAGCTCCTACAATGAGCAGTTCTTC. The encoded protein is CASSQVKGFSSYNEQFF.

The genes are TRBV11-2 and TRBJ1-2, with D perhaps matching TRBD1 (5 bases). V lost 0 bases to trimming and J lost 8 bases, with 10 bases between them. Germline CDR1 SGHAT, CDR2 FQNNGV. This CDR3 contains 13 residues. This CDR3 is CASSLDWRDGYTF. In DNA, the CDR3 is TGTGCCAGCAGCTTAGATTGGCGGGACGGCTACACCTTC.

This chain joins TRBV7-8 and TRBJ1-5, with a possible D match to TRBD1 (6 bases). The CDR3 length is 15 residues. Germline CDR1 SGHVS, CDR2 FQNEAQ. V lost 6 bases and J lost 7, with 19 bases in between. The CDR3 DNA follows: TGTGCCAGCAGTCTTGGGGGGCTTGTGTGGCAGCCCCAGCATTTT. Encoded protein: CASSLGGLVWQPQHF.

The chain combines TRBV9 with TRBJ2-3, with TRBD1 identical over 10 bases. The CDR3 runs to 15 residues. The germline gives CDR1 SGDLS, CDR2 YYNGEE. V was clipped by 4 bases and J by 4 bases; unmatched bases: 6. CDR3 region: CASSPGDRGPDTQYF. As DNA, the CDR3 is TGTGCCAGCAGCCCAGGAGACAGGGGGCCAGATACGCAGTATTTT.

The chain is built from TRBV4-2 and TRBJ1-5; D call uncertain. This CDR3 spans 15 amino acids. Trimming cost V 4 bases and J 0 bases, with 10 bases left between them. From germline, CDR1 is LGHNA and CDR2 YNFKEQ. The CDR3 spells CASSPQAYSNQPQHF. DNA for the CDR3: TGTGCCAGCAGCCCCCAGGCCTATAGCAATCAGCCCCAGCATTTT.

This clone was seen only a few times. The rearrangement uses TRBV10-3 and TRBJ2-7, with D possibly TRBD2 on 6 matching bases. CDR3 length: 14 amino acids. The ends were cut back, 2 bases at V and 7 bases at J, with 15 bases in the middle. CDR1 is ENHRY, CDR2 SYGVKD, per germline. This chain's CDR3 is CAISEETSGWEQYF. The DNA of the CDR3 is TGTGCCATCAGTGAGGAGACTAGTGGGTGGGAGCAGTACTTC.

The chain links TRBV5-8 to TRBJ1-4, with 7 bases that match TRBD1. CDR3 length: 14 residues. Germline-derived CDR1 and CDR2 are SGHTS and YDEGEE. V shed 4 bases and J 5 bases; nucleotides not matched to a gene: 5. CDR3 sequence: CASSPGQINEKLFF. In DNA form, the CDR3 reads TGTGCCAGCAGCCCGGGACAGATAAATGAAAAACTGTTTTTT.

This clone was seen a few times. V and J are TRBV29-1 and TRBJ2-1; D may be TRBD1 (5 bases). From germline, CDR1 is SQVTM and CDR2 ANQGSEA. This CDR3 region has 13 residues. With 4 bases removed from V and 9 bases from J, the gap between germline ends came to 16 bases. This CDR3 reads CSVVGRREGEQFF. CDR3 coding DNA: TGCAGCGTTGTGGGGCGAAGAGAAGGTGAGCAGTTCTTC.

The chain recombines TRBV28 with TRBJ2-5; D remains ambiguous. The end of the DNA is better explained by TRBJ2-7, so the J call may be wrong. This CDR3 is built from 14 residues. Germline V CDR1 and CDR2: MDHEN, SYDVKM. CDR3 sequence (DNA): TGTGCCAGCAGTCCTGTCCAGCTTGACTACGAGCAGTACTTC. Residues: CASSPVQLDYEQYF.

The CDR3 spells CASSPRNTEAFF. The CDR3 nucleotides read TGTGCCAGCTCACCAAGGAACACTGAAGCTTTCTTT. The chain links TRBV18 to TRBJ1-1; unclear D gene. The CDR3 runs to 12 residues. Germline V CDR1 and CDR2: KGHSH, LQKENI. The V end was cut by 2 bases, the J end by 1 base, with 2 bases between.

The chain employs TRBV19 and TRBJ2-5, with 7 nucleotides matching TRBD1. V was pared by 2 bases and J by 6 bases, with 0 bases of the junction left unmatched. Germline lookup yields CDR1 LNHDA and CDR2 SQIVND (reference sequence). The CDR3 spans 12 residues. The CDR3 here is CASSIRGQTQYF. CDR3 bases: TGTGCCAGTAGTATAAGGGGGCAGACCCAGTACTTC.

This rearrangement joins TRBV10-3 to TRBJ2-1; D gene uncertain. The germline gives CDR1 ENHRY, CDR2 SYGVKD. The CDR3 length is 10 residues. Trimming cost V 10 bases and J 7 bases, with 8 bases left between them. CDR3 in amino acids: CATRDNEQFF. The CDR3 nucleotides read TGTGCCACTAGAGATAATGAGCAGTTCTTC.

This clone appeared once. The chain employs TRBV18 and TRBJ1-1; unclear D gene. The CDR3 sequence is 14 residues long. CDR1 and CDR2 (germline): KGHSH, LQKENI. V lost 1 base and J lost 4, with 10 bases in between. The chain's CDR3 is CASSPRGGITEAFF. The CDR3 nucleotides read TGTGCCAGCTCACCACGAGGAGGGATCACTGAAGCTTTCTTT. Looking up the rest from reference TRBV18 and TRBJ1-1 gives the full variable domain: NAGVMQNPRHLVRRRGQEARLRCSPMKGHSHVYWYRQLPEEGLKFMVYLQKENIIDESGMPKERFSAEFPKEGPSILRIQQVVRGDSAAYFCASSPRGGITEAFFGQGTRLTVV.

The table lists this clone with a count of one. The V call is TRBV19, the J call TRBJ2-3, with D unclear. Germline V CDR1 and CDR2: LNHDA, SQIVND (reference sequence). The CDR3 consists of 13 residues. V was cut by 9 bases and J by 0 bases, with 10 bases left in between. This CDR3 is CASRDDSTDTQYF. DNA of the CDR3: TGTGCCAGCCGAGATGACAGCACAGATACGCAGTATTTT.

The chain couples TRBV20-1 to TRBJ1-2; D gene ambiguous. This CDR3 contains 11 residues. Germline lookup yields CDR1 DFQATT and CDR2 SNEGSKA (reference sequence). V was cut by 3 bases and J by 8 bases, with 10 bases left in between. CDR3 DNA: TGCAGTGCTAGGGCAGGTACCGGCTACACCTTC. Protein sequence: CSARAGTGYTF.

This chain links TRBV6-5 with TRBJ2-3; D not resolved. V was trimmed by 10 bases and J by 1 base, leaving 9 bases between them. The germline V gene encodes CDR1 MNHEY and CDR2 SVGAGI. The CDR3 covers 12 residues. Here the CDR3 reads CATSWGTDTQYF. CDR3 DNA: TGTGCCACTTCTTGGGGCACAGATACGCAGTATTTT.

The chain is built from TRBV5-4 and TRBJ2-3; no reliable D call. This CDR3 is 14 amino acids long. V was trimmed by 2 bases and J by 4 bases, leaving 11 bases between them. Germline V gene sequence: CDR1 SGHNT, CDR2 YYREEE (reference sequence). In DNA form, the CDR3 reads TGTGCCAGCAGCTTAAAGAGGTCCCCAGATACGCAGTATTTT. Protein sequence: CASSLKRSPDTQYF. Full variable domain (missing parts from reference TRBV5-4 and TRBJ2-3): ETGVTQSPTHLIKTRGQQVTLRCSSQSGHNTVSWYQQALGQGPQFIFQYYREEENGRGNFPPRFSGLQFPNYSSELNVNALELDDSALYLCASSLKRSPDTQYFGPGTRLTVL.

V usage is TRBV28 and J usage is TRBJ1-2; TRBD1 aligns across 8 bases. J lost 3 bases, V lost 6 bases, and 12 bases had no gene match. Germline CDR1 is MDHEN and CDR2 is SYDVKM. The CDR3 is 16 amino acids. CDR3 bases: TGTGCCAGCAGCTCTTTACCGGGACAGGACTACTATGGCTACACCTTC. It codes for CASSSLPGQDYYGYTF.

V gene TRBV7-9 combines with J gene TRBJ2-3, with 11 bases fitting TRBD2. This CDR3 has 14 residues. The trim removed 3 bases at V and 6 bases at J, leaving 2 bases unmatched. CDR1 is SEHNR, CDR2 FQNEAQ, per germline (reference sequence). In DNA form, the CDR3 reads TGTGCCAGCAGCTTGGGACTAGCGGTTGATACGCAGTATTTT. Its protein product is CASSLGLAVDTQYF.

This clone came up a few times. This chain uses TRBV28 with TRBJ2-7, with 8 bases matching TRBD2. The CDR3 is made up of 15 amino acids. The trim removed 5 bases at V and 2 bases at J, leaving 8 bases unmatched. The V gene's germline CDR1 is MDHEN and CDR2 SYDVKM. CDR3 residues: CASSPTGLGAYEQYF. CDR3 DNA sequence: TGTGCCAGCAGTCCGACGGGACTAGGGGCCTACGAGCAGTACTTC.

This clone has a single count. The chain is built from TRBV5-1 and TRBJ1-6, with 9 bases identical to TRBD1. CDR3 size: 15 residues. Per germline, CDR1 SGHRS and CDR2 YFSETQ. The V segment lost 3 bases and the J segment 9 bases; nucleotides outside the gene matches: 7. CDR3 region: CASSSSGTGSSPLHF. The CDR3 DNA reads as TGCGCCAGCAGCTCTTCCGGGACAGGGAGTTCACCCCTCCACTTT.

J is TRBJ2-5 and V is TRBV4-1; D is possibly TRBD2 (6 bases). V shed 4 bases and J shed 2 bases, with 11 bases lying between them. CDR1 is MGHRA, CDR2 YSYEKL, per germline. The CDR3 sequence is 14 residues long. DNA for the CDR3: TGCGCCAGCAGCCGAAGAGGAGGGCAAGAGACCCAGTACTTC. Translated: CASSRRGGQETQYF.

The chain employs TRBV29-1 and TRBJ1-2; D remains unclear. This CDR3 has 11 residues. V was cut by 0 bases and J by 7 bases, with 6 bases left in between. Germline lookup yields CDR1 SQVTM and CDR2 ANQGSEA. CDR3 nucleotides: TGCAGCGTTGAAGATCCGGGTGGCTACACCTTC. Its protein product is CSVEDPGGYTF.

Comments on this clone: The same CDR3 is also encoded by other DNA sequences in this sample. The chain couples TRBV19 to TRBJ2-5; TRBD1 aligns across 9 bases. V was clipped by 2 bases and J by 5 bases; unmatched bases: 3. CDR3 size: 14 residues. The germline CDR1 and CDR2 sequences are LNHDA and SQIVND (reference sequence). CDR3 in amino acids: CASSITGGSETQYF. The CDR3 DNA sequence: TGTGCCAGTAGTATAACAGGGGGCAGTGAGACCCAGTACTTC. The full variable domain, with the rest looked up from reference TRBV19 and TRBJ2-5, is DGGITQSPKYLFRKEGQNVTLSCEQNLNHDAMYWYRQDPGQGLRLIYYSQIVNDFQKGDIAEGYSVSREKKESFPLTVTSAQKNPTAFYLCASSITGGSETQYFGPGTRLLVL.

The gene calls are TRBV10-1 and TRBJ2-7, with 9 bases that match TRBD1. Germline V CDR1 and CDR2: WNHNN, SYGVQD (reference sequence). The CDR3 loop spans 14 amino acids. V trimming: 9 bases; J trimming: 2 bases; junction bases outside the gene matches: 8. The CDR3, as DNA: TGCGCCAGTAGCCGAAACAGGGGGCCCTACGAGCAGTACTTC. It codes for CASSRNRGPYEQYF.

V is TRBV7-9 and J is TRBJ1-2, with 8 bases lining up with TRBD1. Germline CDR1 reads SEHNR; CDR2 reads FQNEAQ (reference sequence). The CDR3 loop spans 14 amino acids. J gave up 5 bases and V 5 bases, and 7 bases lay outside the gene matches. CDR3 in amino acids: CASSQRQGPYGYTF. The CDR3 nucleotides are TGTGCCAGCAGCCAAAGACAGGGGCCGTATGGCTACACCTTC.

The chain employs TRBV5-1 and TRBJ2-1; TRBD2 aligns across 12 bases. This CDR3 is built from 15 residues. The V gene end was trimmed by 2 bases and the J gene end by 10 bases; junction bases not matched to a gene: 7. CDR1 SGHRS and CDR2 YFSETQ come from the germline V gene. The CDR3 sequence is CASSFRTSGTGEQFF. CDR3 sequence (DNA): TGCGCCAGCAGCTTTCGGACTAGCGGGACAGGGGAGCAGTTCTTC.

The CDR3 sequence is CASNPGPLGVGELFF. The CDR3 coding sequence is TGCGCCAGCAACCCAGGTCCCCTGGGGGTCGGGGAGCTGTTTTTT. The chain links TRBV5-1 to TRBJ2-2; D may correspond to TRBD1 or TRBD2 (5 bases each). Germline CDR1 reads SGHRS; CDR2 reads YFSETQ. The ends were cut back, 6 bases at V and 7 bases at J, with 19 bases in the middle. The CDR3 loop spans 15 amino acids.